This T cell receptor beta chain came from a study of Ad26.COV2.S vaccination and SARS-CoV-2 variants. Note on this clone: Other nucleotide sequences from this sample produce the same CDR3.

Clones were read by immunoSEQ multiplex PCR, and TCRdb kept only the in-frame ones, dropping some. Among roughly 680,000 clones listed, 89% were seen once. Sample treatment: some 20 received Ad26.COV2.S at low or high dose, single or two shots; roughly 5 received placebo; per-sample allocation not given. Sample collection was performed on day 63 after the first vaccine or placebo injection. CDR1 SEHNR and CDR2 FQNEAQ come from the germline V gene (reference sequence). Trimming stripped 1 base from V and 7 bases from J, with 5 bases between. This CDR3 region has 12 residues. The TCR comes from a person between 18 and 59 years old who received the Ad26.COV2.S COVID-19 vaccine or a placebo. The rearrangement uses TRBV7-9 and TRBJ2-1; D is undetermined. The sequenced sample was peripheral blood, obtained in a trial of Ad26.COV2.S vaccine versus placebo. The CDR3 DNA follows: TGTGCCAGCAGCTTAGTCCGAAATGAGCAGTTCTTC. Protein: CASSLVRNEQFF.